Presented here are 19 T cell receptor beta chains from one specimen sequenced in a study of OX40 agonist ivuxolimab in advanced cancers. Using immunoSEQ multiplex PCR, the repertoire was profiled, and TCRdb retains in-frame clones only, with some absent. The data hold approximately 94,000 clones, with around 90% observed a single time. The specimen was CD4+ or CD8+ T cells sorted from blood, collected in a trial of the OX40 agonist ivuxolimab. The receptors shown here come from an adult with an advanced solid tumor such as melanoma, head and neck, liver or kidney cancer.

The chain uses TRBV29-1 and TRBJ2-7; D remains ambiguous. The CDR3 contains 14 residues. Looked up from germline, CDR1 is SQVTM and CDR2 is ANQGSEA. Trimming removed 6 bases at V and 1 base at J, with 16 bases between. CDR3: CSVPVGKGSYEQYF. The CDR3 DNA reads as TGCAGCGTCCCCGTGGGTAAGGGATCCTACGAGCAGTACTTC.

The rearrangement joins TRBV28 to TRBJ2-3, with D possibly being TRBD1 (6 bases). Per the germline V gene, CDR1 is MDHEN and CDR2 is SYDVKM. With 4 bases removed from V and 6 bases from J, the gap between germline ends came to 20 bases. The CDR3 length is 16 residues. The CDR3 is CASSSDRTLDLDTQYF. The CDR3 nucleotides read TGTGCCAGCAGTTCCGACAGGACCCTGGACCTGGATACGCAGTATTTT.

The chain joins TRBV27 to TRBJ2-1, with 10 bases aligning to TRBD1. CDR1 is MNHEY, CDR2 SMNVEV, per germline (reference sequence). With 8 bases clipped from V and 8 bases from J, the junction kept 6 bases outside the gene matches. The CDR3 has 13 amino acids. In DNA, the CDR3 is TGTGCCAGCCGGACAGGGGGGGGTGATGAGCAGTTCTTC. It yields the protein CASRTGGGDEQFF.

CDR3 residues: CASSLGWGQGYEQYF. Written as DNA, the CDR3 is TGTGCCAGCAGTTTAGGATGGGGACAGGGCTACGAGCAGTACTTC. V usage is TRBV28 and J usage is TRBJ2-7; the match to TRBD1 covers 9 bases. After removal of 2 bases from V and 3 bases from J, the junction contained 5 bases not matched to a gene. There are 15 residues in the CDR3. In germline, CDR1 is MDHEN, CDR2 SYDVKM.

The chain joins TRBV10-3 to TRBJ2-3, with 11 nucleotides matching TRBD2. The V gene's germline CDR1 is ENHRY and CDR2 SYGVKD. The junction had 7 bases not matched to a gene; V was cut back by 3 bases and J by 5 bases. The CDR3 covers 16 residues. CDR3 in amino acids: CAISEILAGGQDTQYF. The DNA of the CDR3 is TGTGCCATCAGTGAAATTCTAGCGGGGGGCCAAGATACGCAGTATTTT.

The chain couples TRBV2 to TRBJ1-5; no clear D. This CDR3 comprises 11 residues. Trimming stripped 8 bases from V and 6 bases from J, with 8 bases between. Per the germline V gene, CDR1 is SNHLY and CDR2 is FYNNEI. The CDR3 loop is CASSDGQPQHF. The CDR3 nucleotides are TGTGCCAGCTCAGACGGTCAGCCCCAGCATTTT. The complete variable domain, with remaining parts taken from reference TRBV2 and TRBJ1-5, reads EPEVTQTPSHQVTQMGQEVILRCVPISNHLYFYWYRQILGQKVEFLVSFYNNEISEKSEIFDDQFSVERPDGSNFTLKIRSTKLEDSAMYFCASSDGQPQHFGDGTRLSIL.

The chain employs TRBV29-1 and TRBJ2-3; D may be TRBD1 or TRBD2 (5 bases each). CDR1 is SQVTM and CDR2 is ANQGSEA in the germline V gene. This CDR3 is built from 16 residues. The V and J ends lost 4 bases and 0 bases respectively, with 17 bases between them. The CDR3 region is CSVAGTEITSTDTQYF. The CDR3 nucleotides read TGCAGCGTTGCTGGGACCGAAATTACTAGCACAGATACGCAGTATTTT.

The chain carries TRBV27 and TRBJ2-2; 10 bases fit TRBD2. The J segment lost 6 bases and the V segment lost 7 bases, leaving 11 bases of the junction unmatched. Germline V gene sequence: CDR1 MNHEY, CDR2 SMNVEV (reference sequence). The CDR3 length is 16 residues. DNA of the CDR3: TGTGCCAGCAAACCCCAGCGGGAGGGGGCGGCCGGGGAGCTGTTTTTT. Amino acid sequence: CASKPQREGAAGELFF.

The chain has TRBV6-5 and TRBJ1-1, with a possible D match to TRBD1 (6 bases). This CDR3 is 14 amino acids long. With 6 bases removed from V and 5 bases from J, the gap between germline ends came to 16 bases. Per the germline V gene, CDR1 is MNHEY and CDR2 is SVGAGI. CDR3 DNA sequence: TGTGCCAGCAGCCCTTCCGAGGGGGGGACTGAAGCTTTCTTT. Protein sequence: CASSPSEGGTEAFF.

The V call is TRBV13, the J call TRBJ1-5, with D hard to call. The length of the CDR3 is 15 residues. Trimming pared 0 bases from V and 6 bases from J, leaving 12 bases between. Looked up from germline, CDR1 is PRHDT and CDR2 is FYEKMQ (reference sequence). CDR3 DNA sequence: TGTGCCAGCAGCTTAGGCCGGGGAGGGTCTCAGCCCCAGCATTTT. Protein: CASSLGRGGSQPQHF.

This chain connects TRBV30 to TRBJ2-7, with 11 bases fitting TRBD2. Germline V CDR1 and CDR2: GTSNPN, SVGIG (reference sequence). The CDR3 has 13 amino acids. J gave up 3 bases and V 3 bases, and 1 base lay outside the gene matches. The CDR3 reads CAWSGTSGYEQYF. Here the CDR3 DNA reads TGTGCCTGGAGCGGGACTAGCGGCTACGAGCAGTACTTC.

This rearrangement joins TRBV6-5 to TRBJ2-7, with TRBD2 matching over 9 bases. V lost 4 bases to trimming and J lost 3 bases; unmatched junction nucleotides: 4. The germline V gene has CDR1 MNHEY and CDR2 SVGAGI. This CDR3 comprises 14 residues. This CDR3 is CASSLAGVDYEQYF. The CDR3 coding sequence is TGTGCCAGCAGTTTAGCGGGGGTTGACTACGAGCAGTACTTC.

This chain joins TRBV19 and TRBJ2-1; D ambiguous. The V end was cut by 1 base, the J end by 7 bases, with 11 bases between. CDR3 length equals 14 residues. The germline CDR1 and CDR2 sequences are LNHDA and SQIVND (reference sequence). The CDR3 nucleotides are TGTGCCAGTAGTATAGTACCCCGGCTAAATGAGCAGTTCTTC. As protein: CASSIVPRLNEQFF.

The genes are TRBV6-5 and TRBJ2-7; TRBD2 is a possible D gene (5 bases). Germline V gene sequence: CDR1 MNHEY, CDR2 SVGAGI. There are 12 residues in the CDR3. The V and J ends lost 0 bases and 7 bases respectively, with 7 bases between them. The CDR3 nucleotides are TGTGCCAGCAGTTACTCATCGGGGGAGCAGTACTTC. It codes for CASSYSSGEQYF.

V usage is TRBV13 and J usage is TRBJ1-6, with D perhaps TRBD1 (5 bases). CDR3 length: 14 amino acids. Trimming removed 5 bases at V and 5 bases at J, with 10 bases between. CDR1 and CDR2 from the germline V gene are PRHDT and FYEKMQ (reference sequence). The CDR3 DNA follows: TGTGCCAGCAGCCTGGGGGGGAATAATTCACCCCTCCACTTT. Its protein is CASSLGGNNSPLHF.

CDR3 sequence: CASSDAGDYEQYF. CDR3 sequence (DNA): TGCGCCAGCAGTGATGCAGGGGACTACGAGCAGTACTTC. This chain uses TRBV10-2 with TRBJ2-7; possible D gene TRBD1, 6 bases. The CDR3 is 13 amino acids. With 3 bases removed from V and 3 bases from J, the gap between germline ends came to 9 bases. Germline-derived CDR1 and CDR2 are WSHSY and SAAADI.

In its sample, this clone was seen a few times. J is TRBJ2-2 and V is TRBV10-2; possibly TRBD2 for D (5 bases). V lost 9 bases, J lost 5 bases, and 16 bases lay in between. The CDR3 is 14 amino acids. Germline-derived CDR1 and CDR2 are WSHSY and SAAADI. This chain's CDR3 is CASLMVGGTGELFF. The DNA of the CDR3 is TGCGCCAGTTTAATGGTTGGAGGAACCGGGGAGCTGTTTTTT.

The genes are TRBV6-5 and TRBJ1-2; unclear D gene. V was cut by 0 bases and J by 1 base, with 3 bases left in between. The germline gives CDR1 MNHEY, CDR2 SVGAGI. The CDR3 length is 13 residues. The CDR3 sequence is CASSYSLNYGYTF. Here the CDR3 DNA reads TGTGCCAGCAGTTACTCCCTTAACTATGGCTACACCTTC.

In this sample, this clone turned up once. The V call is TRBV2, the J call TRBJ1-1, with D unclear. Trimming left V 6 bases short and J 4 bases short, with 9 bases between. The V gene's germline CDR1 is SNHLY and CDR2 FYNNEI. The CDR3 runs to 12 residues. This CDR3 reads CASSPARTEAFF. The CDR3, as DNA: TGTGCCAGCAGCCCAGCGCGCACTGAAGCTTTCTTT.